One and the same sample provided the 32 T cell receptor beta chains below, sequenced in a study. From the 5' RACE reads, TCRdb called clonotypes with MiXCR, one entry per CDR3 protein. The table includes roughly 40,000 distinct CDR3 sequences, approximately 17% detected once. Material for sequencing was naive CD4+ T cells sorted from a lymph node. As to subset: naive CD4+ T cells, CD4+CD45RA+CD25-. These TCRs come from a female donor with breast cancer.

This clonotype was counted between two and nine times. V and J are TRBV20-1 and TRBJ2-7; 7 nucleotides align to TRBD1. The germline gives CDR1 DFQATT, CDR2 SNEGSKA (reference sequence). The trim removed 6 bases at V and 6 bases at J, leaving 8 bases unmatched. The CDR3 is 12 residues long. The CDR3: CSAKGALGEQYF. DNA for the CDR3: TGCAGTGCCAAGGGGGCCCTAGGCGAGCAGTACTTC.

The chain links TRBV7-3 to TRBJ2-2; possible D gene TRBD2, 6 bases. The germline V gene encodes CDR1 SGHTA and CDR2 FQGTGA. This CDR3 comprises 16 residues. Trimming removed 0 bases at V and 1 base at J, with 9 bases between. CDR3 residues: CASSLTASVNTGELFF. The CDR3 coding sequence is TGTGCCAGCAGCTTAACTGCTAGCGTGAACACCGGGGAGCTGTTTTTT.

This clonotype has more than one count but fewer than ten. The genes are TRBV5-1 and TRBJ2-6, with D unresolved. V gave up 3 bases and J gave up 0 bases, with 7 bases separating them. The CDR3 totals 15 residues. Germline values: CDR1 SGHRS, CDR2 YFSETQ. The CDR3 bases are TGCGCCAGCAGCTCGGACCTCTCTGGGGCCAACGTCCTGACTTTC. As protein: CASSSDLSGANVLTF.

Worth noting for this clonotype: This sequence may be a read error, since a much larger clone differs from it by one base. V gene TRBV12-3 or TRBV12-4 combines with J gene TRBJ1-1; TRBD1 matches at 11 bases. CDR3 length equals 15 residues. Trimming at V came to 5 bases and at J to 7 bases, leaving 9 bases not matched to a gene. The CDR3 spells CASSPGQGAGIEAFF. As DNA, the CDR3 is TGTGCCAGCAGTCCCGGACAGGGGGCGGGCATTGAAGCTTTCTTT.

This clonotype occurred a few times. The V gene is TRBV28, the J gene TRBJ2-2, with D possibly being TRBD1 or TRBD2 (5 bases each). Germline-derived CDR1 and CDR2 are MDHEN and SYDVKM. Trimming stripped 5 bases from V and 1 base from J, with 17 bases between. This CDR3 has 17 residues. Written as DNA, the CDR3 is TGTGCCAGCAGTAGGGCATGGGGGACCTTGAACACCGGGGAGCTGTTTTTT. It translates to CASSRAWGTLNTGELFF.

Concerning this clonotype itself: The junction departs from germline at one end; a sequencing error may be responsible. The rearrangement joins TRBV3-1 to TRBJ2-5; TRBD1 matches 8 bases. Germline V gene sequence: CDR1 LGHDT, CDR2 YNNKEL (reference sequence). The CDR3 runs to 14 residues. The CDR3 protein is CASSVSGGAETQCF. The CDR3 DNA reads TGTGCCAGCAGTGTATCAGGGGGCGCCGAGACCCAGTGCTTC.

Remarks on this clonotype: A much bigger clone sits one base away, suggesting this may be a read error. The J gene is TRBJ2-7, the V gene TRBV6-2 or TRBV6-3; the match to TRBD1 covers 8 bases. CDR3 length: 15 residues. V trimming: 6 bases; J trimming: 2 bases; junction bases outside the gene matches: 9. Germline assignment: CDR1 MNHEY and CDR2 SVGEGT. The CDR3 coding sequence is TGTGCCAGCAGGACAGGGGCACTCCCCCCCTACGAGCAGTACTTC. It is translated as CASRTGALPPYEQYF.

This clonotype was seen a handful of times. The chain carries TRBV11-3 and TRBJ2-5, with 8 bases fitting TRBD1. CDR1 and CDR2 (germline): SGHNT, YENEEA. This CDR3 has 16 amino acids. Unmatched junction bases numbered 7, after V lost 3 bases and J lost 1 base. CDR3 region: CASSFRTGSSQETQYF. The CDR3, as DNA: TGTGCCAGCAGCTTCCGGACAGGGAGTAGCCAAGAGACCCAGTACTTC.

This clonotype was observed a few times. The chain carries TRBV14 and TRBJ2-7, with a possible D match to TRBD1 (7 bases). The germline V gene encodes CDR1 SGHDN and CDR2 FVKESK. Trimming left V 4 bases short and J 7 bases short, with 20 bases between. The CDR3 has 15 residues. The chain's CDR3 is CASSPRGGGVREQYF. CDR3 sequence (DNA): TGTGCCAGCAGCCCCCGAGGAGGGGGCGTAAGGGAGCAGTACTTC.

The chain joins TRBV9 to TRBJ2-5; D might be TRBD1 (6 bases). The germline V gene has CDR1 SGDLS and CDR2 YYNGEE. This CDR3 has 15 amino acids. V lost 4 bases, J lost 5 bases, and 18 bases lay in between. The CDR3 DNA reads as TGTGCCAGCAGCCCCCAGGGGAGTTCGGGGGAGACCCAGTACTTC. Protein product: CASSPQGSSGETQYF.

This clonotype was seen repeatedly, ten times or more. The genes are TRBV15 and TRBJ1-5; D is uncertain. V lost 5 bases, J lost 1 base, and 12 bases lay in between. CDR3 length: 15 amino acids. From germline, CDR1 is LNHNV and CDR2 YYDKDF (reference sequence). The CDR3 DNA follows: TGTGCCACCAGCCTCGGGGTGTCGAGCAATCAGCCCCAGCATTTT. Translation: CATSLGVSSNQPQHF.

On this clonotype itself: Being one base from a much bigger clone, this may be a read error. The conserved phenylalanine or tryptophan is not found at the CDR3 terminus, so this likely reflects a read error. The gene calls are TRBV6-6 and TRBJ2-3; the D is unclear. CDR3 size: 12 residues. Trimming took off 10 bases at V and 1 base at J, with 9 bases between the two ends. Germline lookup yields CDR1 MNHNY and CDR2 SVGAGI (reference sequence). CDR3: CATAWGTDTQYL. Here the CDR3 DNA reads TGTGCCACCGCCTGGGGCACAGATACGCAGTATCTT.

V and J are TRBV27 and TRBJ2-7; D is perhaps TRBD1 (6 bases). The V and J ends lost 6 bases and 3 bases respectively, with 9 bases between them. The CDR3 has 12 amino acids. CDR1 and CDR2 from the germline V gene are MNHEY and SMNVEV (reference sequence). The CDR3 here is CASRDSFYEQYF. The CDR3 bases are TGTGCCAGCAGGGACAGTTTCTACGAGCAGTACTTC.

Notes on this clonotype: A much more abundant neighbour one base away suggests this may be a read error. The gene calls are TRBV5-1 and TRBJ2-1; D gene unclear. With 2 bases removed from V and 6 bases from J, the gap between germline ends came to 12 bases. Germline CDR1 and CDR2: SGHRS and YFSETQ. The CDR3 consists of 14 residues. The CDR3 reads CASSLSSLGNEQFF. In DNA form, the CDR3 reads TGCGCCAGCAGCTTAAGCAGTCTCGGCAATGAGCAGTTCTTC.

The genes are TRBV7-2 and TRBJ1-2; D not resolved. This CDR3 has 15 residues. V lost 4 bases and J lost 3, with 15 bases in between. The germline V gene has CDR1 SGHTA and CDR2 FQGNSA. The DNA for the CDR3 is TGTGCCAGCAGCTCAGGACTTCTCGTGGACTATGGCTACACCTTC. It specifies CASSSGLLVDYGYTF.

Notes on this clonotype: Possible read error: a much larger clone is one base away. The genes are TRBV6-5 and TRBJ1-2, with D tentatively TRBD1 (5 bases). CDR3 length: 15 residues. Germline V CDR1 and CDR2: MNHEY, SVGAGI. Trimming stripped 6 bases from V and 4 bases from J, with 18 bases between. The CDR3 protein is CASRYDGQGSYGYTF. The CDR3 DNA reads TGTGCCAGCAGGTACGACGGCCAGGGCTCCTATGGCTACACCTTC.

The V call is TRBV7-2, the J call TRBJ2-7, with D tentatively TRBD1 (5 bases). Germline loops: CDR1 SGHTA, CDR2 FQGNSA. V shed 4 bases and J shed 4 bases, with 20 bases lying between them. The CDR3 is 16 amino acids. The CDR3 loop is CASSSTGQGSSYEQYF. The DNA of the CDR3 is TGTGCCAGCAGCTCCACCGGACAAGGCTCTTCATACGAGCAGTACTTC.

This clonotype was seen more than once but under ten times. This rearrangement joins TRBV20-1 to TRBJ2-3; TRBD2 aligns across 11 bases. The V and J ends lost 1 base and 4 bases, in that order; junction bases with no gene match: 7. This CDR3 is built from 16 residues. Germline V gene lookup returns CDR1 DFQATT and CDR2 SNEGSKA (reference sequence). The CDR3 DNA reads as TGCAGTGCTAGAGTTGAGACTAGCGGGATCGCAGATACGCAGTATTTT. Amino acids: CSARVETSGIADTQYF.

Only a few counts were recorded for this clonotype. This chain links TRBV7-2 with TRBJ2-7; the match to TRBD1 covers 8 bases. The CDR3 has 14 residues. V lost 5 bases, J lost 3 bases, and 6 bases stayed unmatched. Germline V gene lookup returns CDR1 SGHTA and CDR2 FQGNSA. In DNA form, the CDR3 reads TGTGCCAGCAGCCAAGGACAGGGATTCTACGAGCAGTACTTC. This gives the protein CASSQGQGFYEQYF.

The table lists this clonotype with a count of one. The chain combines TRBV30 with TRBJ2-2; 7 bases align to TRBD2. Germline lookup yields CDR1 GTSNPN and CDR2 SVGIG (reference sequence). The CDR3 spans 15 residues. After removal of 4 bases from V and 5 bases from J, the junction contained 10 bases not matched to a gene. CDR3 bases: TGTGCCTGGATCGCCAGCGGGACTCCGACCGGGGAGCTGTTTTTT. Translating it yields CAWIASGTPTGELFF.

This clonotype was observed a few times. The rearrangement joins TRBV5-4 to TRBJ2-3; 14 nucleotides align to TRBD2. The CDR3 is 16 amino acids. CDR1 SGHNT and CDR2 YYREEE come from the germline V gene (reference sequence). V lost 3 bases, J lost 6 bases, and 6 bases stayed unmatched. The CDR3 loop is CASSSRLAGGMDTQYF. The CDR3 bases are TGTGCCAGCAGCTCCCGACTAGCGGGAGGGATGGATACGCAGTATTTT.

This clonotype was counted at least ten times. The V gene is TRBV9, the J gene TRBJ1-6, with a possible D match to TRBD1 (5 bases). Germline V gene data show CDR1 as SGDLS and CDR2 as YYNGEE. This CDR3 contains 15 residues. V dropped 2 bases and J dropped 9 bases, with 15 bases sitting between them. CDR3 sequence reads: CASSVTGGSGSPLHF. The CDR3 DNA is TGTGCCAGCAGCGTCACCGGGGGGAGTGGTTCACCCCTCCACTTT.

As for this clonotype: This may be a read error, as it is one base from a much larger clone. The rearrangement links TRBV4-3 to TRBJ2-3; D remains unclear. CDR3 length equals 14 residues. The germline V gene has CDR1 LGHNA and CDR2 YSLEER. V lost 2 bases, J lost 4 bases, and 10 bases lay in between. The DNA for the CDR3 is TGCGCCAGCAGCCAATACCGGACCGCAGATACGCAGTATTTT. As protein: CASSQYRTADTQYF.

The chain employs TRBV18 and TRBJ2-1, with 10 bases that match TRBD2. This CDR3 region has 17 residues. Germline V gene sequence: CDR1 KGHSH, CDR2 LQKENI. With V trimmed by 6 bases and J by 0 bases, 8 bases remained unmatched. The CDR3 here is CASSRTSGDSSYNEQFF. The CDR3 nucleotides are TGTGCCAGCTCCCGGACTAGCGGAGACAGCTCCTACAATGAGCAGTTCTTC.

The chain couples TRBV10-1 to TRBJ2-3; D remains unclear. Germline values: CDR1 WNHNN, CDR2 SYGVQD (reference sequence). The germline V and J ends were trimmed by 2 bases and 5 bases, with 11 bases remaining between them. This CDR3 is built from 14 residues. CDR3 sequence: CASSEVYPGDTQYF. The CDR3 DNA reads TGCGCCAGCAGTGAGGTCTACCCGGGAGATACGCAGTATTTT.

This clonotype was counted ten times or more. The CDR3 bases are TGTGCCAGCAGTGTGCGGTTCGATGAAAAACTGTTTTTT. Translation gives CASSVRFDEKLFF. The chain combines TRBV2 with TRBJ1-4; D is undetermined. The CDR3 is made up of 13 amino acids. Germline CDR1 reads SNHLY; CDR2 reads FYNNEI. V was cut by 4 bases and J by 6 bases, with 9 bases left in between.

This clonotype turned up a few times. V gene TRBV6-5 combines with J gene TRBJ1-2; D not resolved. This CDR3 is built from 13 residues. Germline assignment: CDR1 MNHEY and CDR2 SVGAGI. The V end lost 6 bases, the J end lost 2 bases, and 10 bases lay between the germline ends. This chain's CDR3 is CASRNGLNYGYTF. The CDR3 bases are TGTGCCAGCAGGAATGGGTTAAACTATGGCTACACCTTC.

The gene calls are TRBV27 and TRBJ1-5; no clear D gene. Germline-derived CDR1 and CDR2 are MNHEY and SMNVEV (reference sequence). Deletions cut 8 bases from V and 0 bases from J, with 11 bases between. The CDR3 consists of 14 residues. The CDR3 nucleotides read TGTGCCAGCCAGACGGATTATAGCAATCAGCCCCAGCATTTT. Protein product: CASQTDYSNQPQHF.

The table lists this clonotype with a few counts. This rearrangement joins TRBV28 to TRBJ2-7, with TRBD1 as a possible D gene (7 bases). The CDR3 consists of 15 residues. With 6 bases removed from V and 2 bases from J, the gap between germline ends came to 17 bases. Germline CDR1 reads MDHEN; CDR2 reads SYDVKM. The DNA for the CDR3 is TGTGCCAGCAGCCTGTACCAGGGGGGTGCCTACGAGCAGTACTTC. Protein product: CASSLYQGGAYEQYF.

In this sample, this clonotype is medium-sized. The chain couples TRBV6-5 to TRBJ2-1; a possible D gene is TRBD2 (5 bases). The V end was cut by 0 bases, the J end by 4 bases, with 7 bases between. The CDR3 runs to 14 residues. Germline loops: CDR1 MNHEY, CDR2 SVGAGI. The CDR3, as DNA: TGTGCCAGCAGTTACTCGCGGGTATACAATGAGCAGTTCTTC. This gives the protein CASSYSRVYNEQFF.

Judged by abundance, this clonotype is medium-sized (0.01 to 0.1%). The junction departs from the called germline gene at one end, perhaps through a read error. The rearrangement joins TRBV5-1 to TRBJ2-1; 9 bases fit TRBD2. CDR1 is SGHRS, CDR2 YFSETQ, per germline. This CDR3 contains 14 residues. Here the CDR3 DNA reads TGTGCCAGCAGCCCCGGACTAGCGTACAATGAGCAGTTCTTC. This gives the protein CASSPGLAYNEQFF. The whole variable domain, filled in from reference TRBV5-1 and TRBJ2-1, reads KAGVTQTPRYLIKTRGQQVTLSCSPISGHRSVSWYQQTPGQGLQFLFEYFSETQRNKGNFPGRFSGRQFSNSRSEMNVSTLELGDSALYLCASSPGLAYNEQFFGPGTRLTVL.

This rearrangement joins TRBV30 to TRBJ2-3; weak D call: TRBD2 (6 bases). Germline V gene data show CDR1 as GTSNPN and CDR2 as SVGIG (reference sequence). Trimming took 5 bases from V and 3 from J, leaving 12 bases between them. CDR3 length: 13 amino acids. The CDR3: CAWSPGGTDTQYF. In DNA form, the CDR3 reads TGTGCCTGGTCCCCCGGGGGAACAGATACGCAGTATTTT.